This entry lists 7 T cell receptor beta chains sequenced from one sample in a study of technical replicates of blood from several donors. Profiling relied on immunoSEQ multiplex PCR, and the TCRdb table lists in-frame clones only, not all of them. This sample has approximately 79,000 clones, with about 90% found just once. Sequencing was carried out using T cells isolated from PBMCs. These receptor sequences come from a human donor in good health.

This clone was observed a single time. CDR3: CASSTGGRTYEQYF. DNA of the CDR3: TGTGCCAGCAGTACAGGGGGCAGAACCTACGAGCAGTACTTC. The gene calls are TRBV28 and TRBJ2-7; 9 nucleotides agree with TRBD1. The CDR3 runs to 14 residues. With 5 bases clipped from V and 2 bases from J, the junction kept 4 bases outside the gene matches. Germline lookup yields CDR1 MDHEN and CDR2 SYDVKM. The whole variable domain, filled in from reference TRBV28 and TRBJ2-7, reads DVKVTQSSRYLVKRTGEKVFLECVQDMDHENMFWYRQDPGLGLRLIYFSYDVKMKEKGDIPEGYSVSREKKERFSLILESASTNQTSMYLCASSTGGRTYEQYFGPGTRLTVT.

This rearrangement joins TRBV4-1 to TRBJ2-1; D gene uncertain. Trimming removed 3 bases at V and 12 bases at J, with 15 bases between. The V gene's germline CDR1 is MGHRA and CDR2 YSYEKL. CDR3 length equals 13 residues. CDR3: CASSHIPLEWQFF. In DNA, the CDR3 is TGCGCCAGCAGCCACATACCGCTAGAATGGCAGTTCTTC.

V and J are TRBV6-5 and TRBJ1-1; the match to TRBD1 covers 9 bases. The CDR3 totals 13 residues. Trimming at V came to 6 bases and at J to 4 bases, leaving 3 bases not matched to a gene. In germline, CDR1 is MNHEY, CDR2 SVGAGI. CDR3 sequence: CASRPTGGTEAFF. In DNA, the CDR3 is TGTGCCAGCAGACCGACAGGGGGCACTGAAGCTTTCTTT.

This chain joins TRBV30 and TRBJ2-3; 11 nucleotides agree with TRBD2. J was trimmed by 5 bases and V by 5 bases; bases with no gene match: 3. CDR3 length equals 13 residues. The germline CDR1 and CDR2 sequences are GTSNPN and SVGIG (reference sequence). The CDR3 sequence: CAWGGLAGDTQYF. CDR3 DNA sequence: TGTGCCTGGGGCGGACTAGCGGGAGATACGCAGTATTTT. Variable domain in full (rest from reference TRBV30 and TRBJ2-3): SQTIHQWPATLVQPVGSPLSLECTVEGTSNPNLYWYRQAAGRGLQLLFYSVGIGQISSEVPQNLSASRPQDRQFILSSKKLLLSDSGFYLCAWGGLAGDTQYFGPGTRLTVL.

The V call is TRBV4-2, the J call TRBJ2-7; 9 bases are a match to TRBD2. CDR3 size: 16 residues. CDR1 LGHNA and CDR2 YNFKEQ come from the germline V gene. V lost 0 bases, J lost 5 bases, and 8 bases stayed unmatched. CDR3 sequence reads: CASSQDPVAGVHEQYF. In nucleotides, the CDR3 is TGTGCCAGCAGCCAAGATCCTGTAGCGGGAGTTCACGAGCAGTACTTC.

This chain links TRBV4-1 with TRBJ2-7; 9 bases fit TRBD1. The J segment lost 7 bases and the V segment lost 4 bases, leaving 8 bases of the junction unmatched. Looked up from germline, CDR1 is MGHRA and CDR2 is YSYEKL. The CDR3 runs 14 residues. The CDR3 reads CASSPEQGAREQYF. The CDR3 DNA follows: TGCGCCAGCAGCCCAGAACAGGGGGCGCGAGAGCAGTACTTC.

The chain combines TRBV28 with TRBJ2-5, with D possibly being TRBD1 (6 bases). The germline V and J ends were trimmed by 4 bases and 2 bases, with 17 bases remaining between them. This CDR3 spans 16 amino acids. Germline V gene sequence: CDR1 MDHEN, CDR2 SYDVKM. The CDR3 spells CASSYLRTASQETQYF. CDR3 DNA: TGTGCCAGCAGTTACCTCCGGACAGCCTCTCAAGAGACCCAGTACTTC. The variable domain in full, with the rest retrieved from reference TRBV28 and TRBJ2-5, is DVKVTQSSRYLVKRTGEKVFLECVQDMDHENMFWYRQDPGLGLRLIYFSYDVKMKEKGDIPEGYSVSREKKERFSLILESASTNQTSMYLCASSYLRTASQETQYFGPGTRLLVL.